The 4 T cell receptor beta chains listed next were all sequenced from one sample in a study of T-cell memory formation after mild COVID-19. MiXCR, run by TCRdb on the 5' RACE reads, gives a single entry per CDR3 protein. Of a few hundred thousand distinct CDR3 sequences in the sample, approximately 15% were seen once. The sample was PBMCs or a T cell subset sorted from them (not recorded which). Source of these receptors: a man aged 18 to 30 who had mild COVID-19 (a few samples of this study predate the infection). Cell type and time point are not known.

This clonotype has just a few counts. The CDR3 DNA is TGTGCCAGCATCGGCCGTGAATCCAAAAACATTCAGTACTTC. It codes for CASIGRESKNIQYF. The J gene is TRBJ2-4, the V gene TRBV2; the D is unclear. There are 14 residues in the CDR3. Between the trimmed V and J ends, which lost 7 bases and 2 bases, there was a span of 12 bases. Per germline, CDR1 SNHLY and CDR2 FYNNEI. Together with reference TRBV2 and TRBJ2-4, the CDR3 gives the full variable domain: EPEVTQTPSHQVTQMGQEVILRCVPISNHLYFYWYRQILGQKVEFLVSFYNNEISEKSEIFDDQFSVERPDGSNFTLKIRSTKLEDSAMYFCASIGRESKNIQYFGAGTRLSVL.

The CDR3 DNA is TGCGCCAGCAGCCAAGGGTCTAGGGGCCCTTATGGCTACACCTTC. It yields the protein CASSQGSRGPYGYTF. This chain connects TRBV4-3 to TRBJ1-2; TRBD1 is a possible D gene (5 bases). The ends were cut back, 1 base at V and 5 bases at J, with 14 bases in the middle. CDR1 LGHNA and CDR2 YSLEER come from the germline V gene. The length of the CDR3 is 15 residues.

The genes are TRBV12-3 or TRBV12-4 and TRBJ2-3, with D uncertain. This CDR3 is 14 amino acids long. Trimming cost V 4 bases and J 2 bases, with 10 bases left between them. In DNA, the CDR3 is TGTGCCAGCAGTTCCACCGCGGCCACAGATACGCAGTATTTT. Protein sequence: CASSSTAATDTQYF.

This clonotype showed up just a few times. V and J are TRBV5-1 and TRBJ2-1; D perhaps matches TRBD1 (6 bases). The CDR3 length is 12 residues. Trimming stripped 5 bases from V and 10 bases from J, with 13 bases between. From germline, CDR1 is SGHRS and CDR2 YFSETQ. Here the CDR3 reads CASSLQGREQFF. The CDR3 DNA follows: TGCGCCAGCAGTCTACAGGGTCGGGAGCAGTTCTTC.